The 21 T cell receptor beta chains below were found in one sample sequenced in a study of cytomegalovirus exposure and HLA in healthy donors. Primers for the PCR totalled 60 Vbeta and 13 Jbeta. Assay: immunoSEQ multiplex PCR; the TCRdb copy retains only in-frame clones and omits some. The sample records tens of thousands of clones, 73% being singletons. The source material was PBMCs. The receptors here all came from a man between 45 and 60 years old in good health and CMV-seronegative.

The genes are TRBV4-1 and TRBJ1-2; no firm D call. Trimming removed 2 bases from V and 7 bases from J, with 11 bases in between. This CDR3 has 13 residues. Germline V CDR1 and CDR2: MGHRA, YSYEKL. CDR3 amino acids: CASSQSRVGGYTF. As DNA, the CDR3 is TGCGCCAGCAGCCAATCGAGGGTAGGTGGCTACACCTTC.

The V gene is TRBV6-1, the J gene TRBJ2-7; D possibly corresponds to TRBD2 (6 bases). Germline V gives CDR1 MNHNS, CDR2 SASEGT. Between the trimmed V and J ends, which lost 0 bases and 3 bases, there was a span of 12 bases. There are 15 residues in the CDR3. The CDR3 sequence: CASSEAREAYYEQYF. CDR3 bases: TGTGCCAGCAGTGAAGCTAGGGAGGCGTACTACGAGCAGTACTTC.

The CDR3 loop is CASSPGTTSNQPQHF. The CDR3 nucleotides read TGCGCCAGCAGCCCCGGGACAACTAGCAATCAGCCCCAGCATTTT. The chain carries TRBV5-1 and TRBJ1-5, with D possibly TRBD1 on 6 matching bases. The CDR3 length is 15 residues. Germline loops: CDR1 SGHRS, CDR2 YFSETQ. Trimming pared 4 bases from V and 0 bases from J, leaving 11 bases between.

The chain combines TRBV11-3 with TRBJ2-5; possible D gene TRBD1, 7 bases. CDR3 length: 15 residues. Trimming took 5 bases from V and 5 from J, leaving 18 bases between them. CDR1 SGHNT and CDR2 YENEEA come from the germline V gene. The CDR3 DNA reads TGTGCCAGCAGCCCAGGGGGGTCCCCTGGGGAGACCCAGTACTTC. Translated, it gives CASSPGGSPGETQYF.

J is TRBJ2-1 and V is TRBV7-3; 7 nucleotides agree with TRBD2. This CDR3 has 15 amino acids. Germline V lookup: CDR1 SGHTA, CDR2 FQGTGA. With 5 bases clipped from V and 3 bases from J, the junction kept 7 bases outside the gene matches. CDR3 bases: TGTGCCAGCAGCCCCACTAGCGTGGACTACAATGAGCAGTTCTTC. This encodes CASSPTSVDYNEQFF.

The J gene is TRBJ2-1, the V gene TRBV19; weak D call: TRBD2 (6 bases). The CDR3 covers 15 residues. V lost 1 base and J lost 9, with 16 bases in between. Germline V CDR1 and CDR2: LNHDA, SQIVND (reference sequence). This CDR3 is CASSIVGGVLAEQFF. The CDR3 coding sequence is TGTGCCAGTAGTATAGTAGGAGGGGTGTTGGCTGAGCAGTTCTTC.

The chain links TRBV4-1 to TRBJ1-5; tentatively, D is TRBD1 (5 bases). The germline V gene has CDR1 MGHRA and CDR2 YSYEKL. V shed 0 bases and J shed 8 bases, with 11 bases lying between them. The CDR3 extends over 14 amino acids. In DNA, the CDR3 is TGCGCCAGCAGCCAAGATATTACGGGGGAGCCCCAGCATTTT. Protein sequence: CASSQDITGEPQHF.

This clone was counted once. The chain joins TRBV10-2 to TRBJ2-3, with 16 bases lining up with TRBD2. This CDR3 spans 16 amino acids. Trimming cost V 6 bases and J 5 bases; bases outside gene matches: 5. Germline V CDR1 and CDR2: WSHSY, SAAADI. Here the CDR3 DNA reads TGCGCCAGCAGCGCGGGACTAGCGGGGGGGGGAGATACGCAGTATTTT. It yields the protein CASSAGLAGGGDTQYF.

This sequence joins TRBV14 and TRBJ1-4; 8 bases align to TRBD1. Trimming removed 0 bases from V and 6 bases from J; junction bases left unmatched: 6. Germline V gene lookup returns CDR1 SGHDN and CDR2 FVKESK. The CDR3 spans 16 residues. The CDR3 here is CASSQDLGQGHEKLFF. DNA of the CDR3: TGTGCCAGCAGCCAAGATCTAGGACAGGGCCATGAAAAACTGTTTTTT. Looking up the rest from reference TRBV14 and TRBJ1-4 gives the full variable domain: EAGVTQFPSHSVIEKGQTVTLRCDPISGHDNLYWYRRVMGKEIKFLLHFVKESKQDESGMPNNRFLAERTGGTYSTLKVQPAELEDSGVYFCASSQDLGQGHEKLFFGSGTQLSVL.

CDR3: CASSETRSTDTQYF. DNA for the CDR3: TGCGCCAGCAGTGAAACGAGAAGCACAGATACGCAGTATTTT. This rearrangement joins TRBV10-1 to TRBJ2-3; D is undetermined. CDR1 and CDR2 from the germline V gene are WNHNN and SYGVQD (reference sequence). The CDR3 is made up of 14 amino acids. V was clipped by 3 bases and J by 0 bases, with 7 bases between them.

The genes are TRBV6-1 and TRBJ1-3; 10 bases fit TRBD1. This CDR3 is 14 amino acids long. V lost 6 bases to trimming and J lost 9 bases; unmatched junction nucleotides: 8. The V gene's germline CDR1 is MNHNS and CDR2 SASEGT. CDR3 nucleotide sequence: TGTGCCAGCAGCTCCGGGACAGGGGTCGGCACCATATATTTT. This encodes CASSSGTGVGTIYF.

The chain links TRBV19 to TRBJ2-3; no clear D gene. Per the germline V gene, CDR1 is LNHDA and CDR2 is SQIVND (reference sequence). Trimming removed 5 bases from V and 4 bases from J, with 10 bases in between. This CDR3 comprises 13 residues. The CDR3 nucleotides are TGTGCCAGTAGTCCCCCCGGGTCAGATACGCAGTATTTT. Protein product: CASSPPGSDTQYF. The full variable domain, in which reference TRBV19 and TRBJ2-3 provide the parts outside the CDR3, is DGGITQSPKYLFRKEGQNVTLSCEQNLNHDAMYWYRQDPGQGLRLIYYSQIVNDFQKGDIAEGYSVSREKKESFPLTVTSAQKNPTAFYLCASSPPGSDTQYFGPGTRLTVL.

This clone was counted once. Here the CDR3 DNA reads TGTGCCAGCAGCTTCGGGACTTCGGGGGAGCAGTACTTC. It translates to CASSFGTSGEQYF. The rearrangement joins TRBV5-6 to TRBJ2-7, with TRBD2 as a possible D gene (6 bases). This CDR3 has 13 residues. Germline assignment: CDR1 SGHDT and CDR2 YYEEEE. The V gene lost 2 bases and the J gene lost 7 bases, with 13 bases spanning the gap.

The rearrangement links TRBV6-5 to TRBJ1-2; D may be TRBD1 (6 bases). V was trimmed by 5 bases and J by 4 bases, leaving 14 bases between them. Per germline, CDR1 MNHEY and CDR2 SVGAGI. This CDR3 region has 14 residues. DNA of the CDR3: TGTGCCAGCAGTCAGGGGACGGTCTCCTATGGCTACACCTTC. This codes for CASSQGTVSYGYTF.

The V call is TRBV5-5, the J call TRBJ1-3; D call uncertain. The germline CDR1 and CDR2 sequences are SGHKS and YYEKEE (reference sequence). Trimming shortened V by 5 bases and J by 0 bases, and 15 bases separated the two germline ends. The CDR3 length is 16 residues. CDR3 amino acids: CASSPATGNSGNTIYF. The CDR3 bases are TGTGCCAGCAGTCCAGCGACTGGAAACTCTGGAAACACCATATATTTT.

The CDR3 sequence is CAFWPGTGNTEAFF. The DNA of the CDR3 is TGTGCCTTCTGGCCCGGGACAGGGAATACTGAAGCTTTCTTT. The chain links TRBV30 to TRBJ1-1; TRBD1 aligns across 9 bases. The CDR3 has 14 amino acids. Unmatched junction bases numbered 11, after V lost 7 bases and J lost 5 bases. Germline assignment: CDR1 GTSNPN and CDR2 SVGIG (reference sequence). The variable domain in full, completed from reference TRBV30 and TRBJ1-1, reads SQTIHQWPATLVQPVGSPLSLECTVEGTSNPNLYWYRQAAGRGLQLLFYSVGIGQISSEVPQNLSASRPQDRQFILSSKKLLLSDSGFYLCAFWPGTGNTEAFFGQGTRLTVV.

The V and J genes are TRBV5-1 and TRBJ1-1, with D perhaps matching TRBD1 (5 bases). V gave up 4 bases and J gave up 5 bases, with 15 bases separating them. The CDR3 runs 14 residues. Germline V gives CDR1 SGHRS, CDR2 YFSETQ. CDR3 nucleotide sequence: TGCGCCAGCAGCCTCCCAGGGAGGCTGACTGAAGCTTTCTTT. It encodes CASSLPGRLTEAFF.

The table lists this clone with a few counts. The chain has TRBV7-9 and TRBJ2-7, with 8 bases fitting TRBD1. Germline CDR1 and CDR2: SEHNR and FQNEAQ (reference sequence). After removal of 4 bases from V and 2 bases from J, the junction contained 4 bases not matched to a gene. This CDR3 comprises 14 residues. The CDR3 DNA reads as TGTGCCAGCAGCTCGGGACAGGTTGCCTACGAGCAGTACTTC. It is translated as CASSSGQVAYEQYF.

The V and J genes are TRBV7-9 and TRBJ1-5, with no clear D. Germline lookup yields CDR1 SEHNR and CDR2 FQNEAQ (reference sequence). The CDR3 is 13 residues long. V shed 3 bases and J shed 2 bases, with 5 bases lying between them. CDR3: CASSFSGNQPQHF. Written as DNA, the CDR3 is TGTGCCAGCAGCTTCTCAGGCAATCAGCCCCAGCATTTT.

The rearrangement uses TRBV7-9 and TRBJ2-5; tentative D call: TRBD1 (6 bases). Trimming took 5 bases from V and 6 from J, leaving 22 bases between them. The CDR3 covers 16 residues. CDR1 is SEHNR, CDR2 FQNEAQ, per germline (reference sequence). The CDR3 loop is CASSPQPDSFLKTQYF. The CDR3, as DNA: TGTGCCAGCAGCCCTCAACCGGACAGTTTTTTAAAGACCCAGTACTTC.

This chain joins TRBV2 and TRBJ2-5, with D possibly being TRBD2 (5 bases). The CDR3 length is 14 residues. Germline CDR1 is SNHLY and CDR2 is FYNNEI. Deletions cut 6 bases from V and 0 bases from J, with 11 bases between. The CDR3 loop is CASRARGNQETQYF. CDR3 nucleotides: TGTGCCAGCAGGGCTCGGGGAAACCAAGAGACCCAGTACTTC.